A selection of T cell receptor beta chains follows, all from one sample in a study of tumor-infiltrating lymphocytes in oesophageal squamous cell carcinoma. TCRdb itself ran the PCR reads through MiXCR, one entry per CDR3 protein. The data contain 15,000 to 20,000 distinct CDR3 sequences, 50% of them singletons. Material: esophageal tumor tissue. These receptors all stem from a male donor with esophageal squamous cell carcinoma. Both conserved end residues are part of each CDR3. D genes are given only for firm matches. Size is stated for part of the rows, as once, few or many counts, or as a class when the clone is expanded.

>few|TRBJ2-1|TRBV7-2|NA
TGTGCCAGCAGCTTAGCTGGGACTCTAAATGAGCAGTTCTTC
CASSLAGTLNEQFF
>many|TRBJ2-7|TRBV5-6|NA
TGTGCCAGCAGCTTGGCCGGACCCTACGAGCAGTACTTC
CASSLAGPYEQYF
>many|TRBJ2-7|TRBV12-3/TRBV12-4|TRBD2
TGTGCCAGCAGTAAGAATAGCGGGTACGAGCAGTACTTC
CASSKNSGYEQYF
>few|TRBJ2-7|TRBV7-2|NA
TGTGCCAGCAGCCTATCCTACGAGCAGTACTTC
CASSLSYEQYF
>NA|TRBJ2-5|TRBV7-3|TRBD2
TGTGCCAGCAGCCCAGGGACTAGCGATCTCGAGACCCAGTACTTC
CASSPGTSDLETQYF
>NA|TRBJ2-7|TRBV7-2|NA
TGTGCCAGCAGCTTAGAACTCGTCAGTTACGAGCAGTACTTC
CASSLELVSYEQYF
>medium-sized|TRBJ1-1|TRBV28|TRBD1
TGTGCCAGCAGTTTATGGGGACAGGGGAGCACTGAAGCTTTCTTT
CASSLWGQGSTEAFF
>NA|TRBJ2-3|TRBV5-5|NA
TGTGCCAGCAGCTTTACGGTTTTAGGGAACACCGGGGAGCTGTATTTT
CASSFTVLGNTGELYF
>NA|TRBJ2-1|TRBV6-1|TRBD2
TGTGCCAGCAGTGAAGTGAGACTAGCGGGAGGTGGGAATGAGCAGTTCTTC
CASSEVRLAGGGNEQFF
>many|TRBJ2-7|TRBV7-8|TRBD2
TGTGCCAGCAGCTTATTGCTAGCGGGAGGAGAGAGCGTCCTCGAGCAGTACTTC
CASSLLLAGGESVLEQYF
>NA|TRBJ2-1|TRBV11-2|TRBD2
TGTGCCAGCAGCTTAGTGACTAGCGGCAATGAGCAGTTCTTC
CASSLVTSGNEQFF
>NA|TRBJ1-1|TRBV7-6|NA
TGTGCCAGCAGCTTGGGCTTCGGGAACACTGAAGCTTTCTTT
CASSLGFGNTEAFF
>NA|TRBJ2-1|TRBV28|NA
TGTGCCAGCAGTTCCCTGCTCGGCCCACAAAATGAGCAGTTCTTC
CASSSLLGPQNEQFF
>NA|TRBJ2-5|TRBV7-3|TRBD2
TGTGCCAGCAGCTATCTAGCGGGGACTAAAGAGACCCAGTACTTC
CASSYLAGTKETQYF
>NA|TRBJ2-5|TRBV7-9|TRBD2
TGTGCCAGCAGCTATTTAAGCGGGGCCCAAGAGACCCAGTACTTC
CASSYLSGAQETQYF
>NA|TRBJ2-1|TRBV12-3/TRBV12-4|TRBD1
TGTGCCAGCAGTTGGACAGGGGGTGAGCAGTTCTTC
CASSWTGGEQFF
>many|TRBJ1-1|TRBV11-2|NA
TGTGCCAGCAGCTTAGGTCAGGGGTCAGGTGAAGCTTTCTTT
CASSLGQGSGEAFF
>NA|TRBJ2-6|TRBV6-4|NA
TGTGCCAGCAGTGACAACTCTGGGGCCAACGTCCTGACTTTC
CASSDNSGANVLTF
>NA|TRBJ2-1|TRBV11-2|TRBD2
TGTGCCAGCAGCTTCTCAGCTAGCGGGGGGCAGTTCTTC
CASSFSASGGQFF
>NA|TRBJ1-2|TRBV30|NA
TGTGCCTGGAGTTTGGCGAGGGATGGCTACACCTTC
CAWSLARDGYTF
>NA|TRBJ2-3|TRBV7-2|TRBD2
TGTGCCAGCAGCTTACTACTAGCGGGAGGGGGGAACACAGATACGCAGTATTTT
CASSLLLAGGGNTDTQYF
>medium-sized|TRBJ2-3|TRBV7-2|NA
TGTGCCAGCAAAAGGGCGGTACCGGCTGCAGATACGCAGTATTTT
CASKRAVPAADTQYF
>NA|TRBJ2-5|TRBV5-1|TRBD1
TGCGCCAGCAGCTCGACAGGGTTCCAAGAGACCCAGTACTTC
CASSSTGFQETQYF
>many|TRBJ1-2|TRBV27|NA
TGTGCCAGCAGTTTCCCCTCAGGGGTTGGCTACACCTTC
CASSFPSGVGYTF
>NA|TRBJ2-5|TRBV12-3/TRBV12-4|NA
TGTGCCAGCAGTTTAATGCGGGGATTGCGGAGCCAAGAGACCCAGTACTTC
CASSLMRGLRSQETQYF
>NA|TRBJ2-3|TRBV24-1|TRBD2
TGTGCCACCAGTATCTTACAGCGGGAGGGCCTAGGTACGCAGTATTTT
CATSILQREGLGTQYF
>NA|TRBJ1-6|TRBV12-3/TRBV12-4|NA
TGTGCCAGCAGGCTATCCGAGCGGTATAATTCACCCCTCCACTTT
CASRLSERYNSPLHF
>medium-sized|TRBJ2-2|TRBV11-3|TRBD2
TGTGCCAGCAGCTATAGCGGGACCCCCGGGGAGCTGTTTTTT
CASSYSGTPGELFF
>few|TRBJ2-3|TRBV7-2|TRBD1
TGTGCCAGCAGCAGGGACCACGGGACAGGGTTGTATACGCAGTATTTT
CASSRDHGTGLYTQYF
>NA|TRBJ2-1|TRBV11-2|NA
TGTGCCAGCAGCTTTTCCCGAAGGAATGAGCAGTTCTTC
CASSFSRRNEQFF
>NA|TRBJ2-7|TRBV7-9|TRBD2
TGTGCCAGCAGCTTGAATAGCGGGCCGCAAACCTACGAGCAGTACTTC
CASSLNSGPQTYEQYF
>NA|TRBJ2-5|TRBV7-3|NA
TGTGCCAGCAGCTTAAGGGAAAAGCAAGAGACCCAGTACTTC
CASSLREKQETQYF
>large|TRBJ2-7|TRBV7-9|NA
TGTGCCAGCAAGGACACACGAGAAGAAGGCTACGAGCAGTACTTC
CASKDTREEGYEQYF
>NA|TRBJ2-5|TRBV6-1|NA
TGTGCCAGCAGTGAAGAGGGGGATACTGCCCAGTACTTC
CASSEEGDTAQYF
>NA|TRBJ2-5|TRBV7-2|NA
TGTGCCAGCAGCCCGAGACTTTCGGAAGAGACCCAGTACTTC
CASSPRLSEETQYF
>many|TRBJ2-3|TRBV5-1|NA
TGCGCCAGCACAACACAACAGGGTAGCACAGATACGCAGTATTTT
CASTTQQGSTDTQYF
>many|TRBJ1-2|TRBV5-1|NA
TGCGCCAGCAGCACCCTTGAGGGACACGGGTTTGATGGCTACACCTTC
CASSTLEGHGFDGYTF
>many|TRBJ2-3|TRBV5-1|TRBD1
TGCGCCAGCAGCTTGGCTCCGGGACAGGTCGGCGCAGATACGCAGTATTTT
CASSLAPGQVGADTQYF
>NA|TRBJ2-7|TRBV7-2|NA
TGTGCCAGCAGTCCTGACTCCACAGGCTACGAGCAGTACTTC
CASSPDSTGYEQYF
>many|TRBJ2-1|TRBV19|TRBD2
TGTGCCAGTAGTCCAGCTAGCGGAGTATACAATGAGCAGTTCTTC
CASSPASGVYNEQFF
>NA|TRBJ2-5|TRBV15|NA
TGTGCCACGACAGGGGAGGGGGCAGAGACCCAGTACTTC
CATTGEGAETQYF
>NA|TRBJ1-2|TRBV6-1|TRBD1
TGTGCCAGCAGTTCCCAGGGGGGCGGCTATGGCTACACCTTC
CASSSQGGGYGYTF
>NA|TRBJ2-5|TRBV11-1|NA
TGTGCCAGCAGCTTAGGGGTGGAGTATTTT
CASSLGVEYF
>NA|TRBJ2-5|TRBV12-3/TRBV12-4|NA
TGTGCCAGCAGTTTAGCGTCCGAGACCCAGTACTTC
CASSLASETQYF
>NA|TRBJ2-1|TRBV6-4|NA
TGTGCCAGCAGTTACTCTTGGGGCGAAGGCAATGAGCAGTTCTTC
CASSYSWGEGNEQFF
>many|TRBJ1-3|TRBV6-4|NA
TGTGCCAGCAGTGACGTCGGTGACTCTGGAAACACCATATATTTT
CASSDVGDSGNTIYF
>NA|TRBJ2-5|TRBV7-6|NA
TGTGCTAGCAGCCGAGACACCCAAGAGACCCAGTACTTC
CASSRDTQETQYF
>medium-sized|TRBJ2-7|TRBV7-9|NA
TGTGCCAGCAGCTTATCGAACTACGAGCAGTACTTC
CASSLSNYEQYF
>NA|TRBJ2-1|TRBV24-1|TRBD2
TGTGCCACCAGTGATTTGGGGACTAGCGGGATTAATGAGCAGTTCTTC
CATSDLGTSGINEQFF
>NA|TRBJ2-1|TRBV6-6|NA
TGTGCCAGCAGTCAAGGGTTACAGGGCGGCTCCTACAATGAGCAGTTCTTC
CASSQGLQGGSYNEQFF
>NA|TRBJ2-1|TRBV28|NA
TGTGCCAGCAGTTCCCCCGCAGCAAACACTGAAGCTTTCTTC
CASSSPAANTEAFF
>few|TRBJ2-1|TRBV7-3|NA
TGTGCCAGCAGCTTAATCCGGGATGGTGAGCAGTTCTTC
CASSLIRDGEQFF
>NA|TRBJ2-7|TRBV7-9|TRBD1
TGTGCCAGCAGCCCCGGACAGGGAAGGTTCGAGCAGTACTTC
CASSPGQGRFEQYF
>NA|TRBJ2-3|TRBV7-2|NA
TGTGCCAGCAGCGCCGCTTGGGGTGGCACAGATACGCAGTATTTT
CASSAAWGGTDTQYF